This T cell receptor (beta chain) was identified in a study of shared clonotypes between healthy human individuals. Whole-study context: Researchers drew samples from a couple of women and a few men aged 18 to 49.

The method was immunoSEQ multiplex PCR; TCRdb's version includes in-frame clones alone and lacks a portion of them. Of about 1.4 million clones in the sample, approximately 97% are singletons; the top ten hold approximately 1.1%. V was pared by 4 bases and J by 0 bases, with 4 bases of the junction left unmatched. The CDR3 extends over 14 amino acids. Germline V lookup: CDR1 SGHNT, CDR2 YYREEE (reference sequence). Study-level points and caveats: Rarefaction indicated that sorted-subset sequencing remained incomplete although depth was large.

With regard to this clone: Its antigen remains unknown.

Input material: naive CD4+ T cells sorted from blood. Subset in this sample: CD45RA+ positively selected. This clonotype was sampled from a man younger than 45 in good health. V is TRBV5-4 and J is TRBJ2-7, with 7 bases fitting TRBD1. CDR3 sequence: CASSRDRNSYEQYF. In DNA form, the CDR3 reads TGTGCCAGCAGCCGGGACAGAAACTCCTACGAGCAGTACTTC.